One and the same sample provided the 20 T cell receptor beta chains below, sequenced in a study of T cells expressing NK-cell markers. TCRdb reanalyzed the 5' RACE reads, giving one entry per CDR3 protein sequence and no DNA. The repertoire table contains around 280,000 distinct CDR3 sequences. The sequencing sample was made of blood T cells: a sorted CD56 or NKG2C T cell subset, CD4+ or CD8+ T cells, or bulk PBMC T cells (not recorded which). These receptors were collected from a young man in good health.

CDR3 sequence: CASSDLSLYTDTQYF. V and J are TRBV6-2 or TRBV6-3 and TRBJ2-3. This CDR3 has 15 residues. The germline gives CDR1 MNHEY, CDR2 SVGEGT.

The chain recombines TRBV12-3 or TRBV12-4 with TRBJ2-4. This CDR3 has 13 amino acids. The CDR3 reads CASSLSQFNIQYF.

The chain employs TRBV24-1 and TRBJ2-1; TCRdb names TRBD1, which stays unverified in the absence of DNA. This CDR3 region has 13 residues. Per the germline V gene, CDR1 is KGHDR and CDR2 is SFDVKD. The CDR3 spells CATSRGDVDEQFF.

The rearrangement joins TRBV5-1 to TRBJ2-3; the TRBD2 assignment by TCRdb is unverifiable without DNA. CDR3 size: 21 residues. CDR1 SGHRS and CDR2 YFSETQ come from the germline V gene. The CDR3 here is CASSWPSNLREVINNRDTQYF.

V usage is TRBV10-3 and J usage is TRBJ2-7; TCRdb indicates TRBD2, and absent DNA this call remains unverified. CDR1 is ENHRY and CDR2 is SYGVKD in the germline V gene. The CDR3 runs 15 residues. CDR3 amino acids: CAIGRLAGGYYEQYF.

This chain joins TRBV20-1 and TRBJ2-1; TCRdb gives TRBD2 as the D gene, but with no DNA this cannot be confirmed. Looked up from germline, CDR1 is DFQATT and CDR2 is SNEGSKA (reference sequence). This CDR3 comprises 15 residues. Here the CDR3 reads CSGRDPSGRGGEQFF.

CDR3 loop: CASHLRGYGYTF. The chain employs TRBV6-5 and TRBJ1-2; no DNA is available, so the TRBD1 call from TCRdb remains unchecked. Per germline, CDR1 MNHEY and CDR2 SVGAGI. The CDR3 is 12 amino acids.

The chain uses TRBV5-1 and TRBJ1-1. This CDR3 contains 13 residues. In germline, CDR1 is SGHRS, CDR2 YFSETQ. CDR3 in amino acids: CASSLAMEGEAFF. Full variable domain (remainder filled in from reference TRBV5-1 and TRBJ1-1): KAGVTQTPRYLIKTRGQQVTLSCSPISGHRSVSWYQQTPGQGLQFLFEYFSETQRNKGNFPGRFSGRQFSNSRSEMNVSTLELGDSALYLCASSLAMEGEAFFGQGTRLTVV.

This chain links TRBV5-1 with TRBJ2-4. CDR1 and CDR2 from the germline V gene are SGHRS and YFSETQ. The CDR3 covers 14 residues. The CDR3 is CASSGEEAKNIQYF. Together with reference TRBV5-1 and TRBJ2-4, the CDR3 gives the full variable domain: KAGVTQTPRYLIKTRGQQVTLSCSPISGHRSVSWYQQTPGQGLQFLFEYFSETQRNKGNFPGRFSGRQFSNSRSEMNVSTLELGDSALYLCASSGEEAKNIQYFGAGTRLSVL.

This chain uses TRBV9 with TRBJ2-6; with no DNA, the TCRdb D assignment of TRBD1 cannot be verified. The CDR3 has 18 residues. From germline, CDR1 is SGDLS and CDR2 YYNGEE. CDR3 in amino acids: CASSAQGKPSSGANVLTF.

J is TRBJ2-7 and V is TRBV28; the TCRdb D gene call, TRBD1, has no DNA to confirm it. The CDR3 is made up of 15 amino acids. CDR1 MDHEN and CDR2 SYDVKM come from the germline V gene. The CDR3: CASSFADRPIYEQYF.

CDR3 sequence reads: CAGRDRGLYEQYF. The V gene is TRBV20-1, the J gene TRBJ2-7; the TCRdb call, TRBD1, lacks DNA for checking. CDR3 length equals 13 residues. From germline, CDR1 is DFQATT and CDR2 SNEGSKA (reference sequence).

The J gene is TRBJ1-1, the V gene TRBV12-3 or TRBV12-4; TCRdb proposes TRBD1, but this gene call is untestable without DNA. The CDR3 runs to 14 residues. The CDR3 protein is CASSFPARDRGTFF.

The rearrangement uses TRBV20-1 and TRBJ1-5. CDR1 is DFQATT, CDR2 SNEGSKA, per germline (reference sequence). The CDR3 is 14 residues long. The CDR3 protein is CSAREPYSNQPQHF.

The chain joins TRBV10-3 to TRBJ2-1; TCRdb picks TRBD2, but there is no DNA to check that call. Germline V gene lookup returns CDR1 ENHRY and CDR2 SYGVKD. This CDR3 has 12 residues. CDR3 region: CATGLAGGEQFF.

V gene TRBV20-1 combines with J gene TRBJ1-4; TCRdb's D call of TRBD1 is untestable without DNA. The CDR3 is made up of 15 amino acids. Per germline, CDR1 DFQATT and CDR2 SNEGSKA (reference sequence). The CDR3 loop reads CSARALTGASEKLFF.

V and J are TRBV5-6 and TRBJ2-7; without DNA, the TCRdb call of TRBD1 cannot be checked. Germline CDR1 SGHDT, CDR2 YYEEEE. There are 12 residues in the CDR3. The CDR3 sequence: CASSGDAGEQYF.

J is TRBJ2-1 and V is TRBV28. CDR1 MDHEN and CDR2 SYDVKM come from the germline V gene. The CDR3 loop spans 15 amino acids. The CDR3: CASSRQQDSYNEQFF.

The chain employs TRBV7-9 and TRBJ1-1. Germline V gives CDR1 SEHNR, CDR2 FQNEAQ (reference sequence). The CDR3 totals 13 residues. CDR3 loop: CASTLGANTEAFF.

This chain joins TRBV29-1 and TRBJ1-2. The CDR3 loop spans 11 amino acids. The germline CDR1 and CDR2 sequences are SQVTM and ANQGSEA. CDR3 in amino acids: CSAGRSDGYTF.